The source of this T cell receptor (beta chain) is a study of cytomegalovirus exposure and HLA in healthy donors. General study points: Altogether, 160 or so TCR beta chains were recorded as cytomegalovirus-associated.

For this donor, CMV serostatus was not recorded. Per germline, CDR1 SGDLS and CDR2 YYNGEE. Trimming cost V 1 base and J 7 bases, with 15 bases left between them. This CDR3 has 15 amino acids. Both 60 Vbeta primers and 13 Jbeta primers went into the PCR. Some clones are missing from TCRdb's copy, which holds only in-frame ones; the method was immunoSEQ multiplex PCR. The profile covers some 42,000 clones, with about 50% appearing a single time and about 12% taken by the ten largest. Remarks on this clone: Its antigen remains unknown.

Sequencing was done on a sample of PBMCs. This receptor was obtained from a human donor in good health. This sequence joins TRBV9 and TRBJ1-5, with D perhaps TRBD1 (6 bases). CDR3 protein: CASSVIPDRRQPQHF. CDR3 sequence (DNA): TGTGCCAGCAGCGTAATCCCAGACAGGCGGCAGCCCCAGCATTTT. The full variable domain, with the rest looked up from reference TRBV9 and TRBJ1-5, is DSGVTQTPKHLITATGQRVTLRCSPRSGDLSVYWYQQSLDQGLQFLIQYYNGEERAKGNILERFSAQQFPDLHSELNLSSLELGDSALYFCASSVIPDRRQPQHFGDGTRLSIL.